This TCR beta chain stems from a study of blood T cell repertoires in COVID-19. Looking at the study overall: T cells, B-cell-depleted T cells, or PBMCs supplied cDNA or gDNA.

Per the germline V gene, CDR1 is LGHNA and CDR2 is YNFKEQ. Trimming removed 2 bases from V and 3 bases from J; junction bases left unmatched: 7. The CDR3 covers 17 residues. Repertoires were generated with immunoSEQ multiplex PCR, while TCRdb's copy carries only in-frame clones and drops some. The repertoire holds under 250,000 clones, with around four fifths as singletons. The chain links TRBV4-2 to TRBJ2-5; 12 bases fit TRBD2. Sequenced: PBMCs or T cells enriched from blood (not recorded which). The receptor was derived from a woman in her forties or fifties who had been exposed to COVID-19. The CDR3 is CASSQPGTSGLKETQYF. For the CDR3, the DNA is TGTGCCAGCAGCCAACCCGGGACTAGCGGGCTGAAAGAGACCCAGTACTTC.